This entry describes one T cell receptor beta chain. The sample is drawn from a study of blood T cell repertoires in COVID-19. Across the study: Sites in the United States, Italy and Spain provided acute and convalescent COVID-19 samples.

This CDR3 contains 15 residues. CDR1 is SNHLY, CDR2 FYNNEI, per germline. Trimming removed 6 bases at V and 2 bases at J, with 15 bases between. Authors' methods: Amplification of reference gene primers provided the estimated nucleated cell counts. Using immunoSEQ multiplex PCR, the repertoire was profiled, and TCRdb retains in-frame clones only, with some absent. For V, J and clone size, that table is used; D and trimming come from the DNA. The table lists about 96,000 clones, roughly 83% of them singletons. This sequence originates from a woman aged 55-70 years with acute or convalescent COVID-19. This chain connects TRBV2 to TRBJ2-3; D is possibly TRBD1 (6 bases). Specimen: peripheral blood. In DNA, the CDR3 is TGTGCCAGCAGCCTCTCCGGGACACCCACAGATACGCAGTATTTT. As protein: CASSLSGTPTDTQYF.